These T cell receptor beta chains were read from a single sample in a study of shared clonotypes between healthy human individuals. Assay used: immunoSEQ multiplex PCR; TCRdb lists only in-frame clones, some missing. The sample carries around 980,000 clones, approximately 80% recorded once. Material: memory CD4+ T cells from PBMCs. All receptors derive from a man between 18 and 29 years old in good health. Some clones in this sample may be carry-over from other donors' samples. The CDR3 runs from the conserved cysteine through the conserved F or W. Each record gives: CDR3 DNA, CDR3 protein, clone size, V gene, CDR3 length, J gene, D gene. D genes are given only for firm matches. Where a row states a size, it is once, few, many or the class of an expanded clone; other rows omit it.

cdr3_nt: TGTGCCAGCAGTATTAGGGGGTTGGGAGAGACCCAGTACTTC
cdr3_aa: CASSIRGLGETQYF
clone_size: -
v_call: TRBV28
cdr3_length: 14
j_call: TRBJ2-5
d_call: -

cdr3_nt: TGTGCCAGCAGTTTTGCACAGTCCTACGAGCAGTACTTC
cdr3_aa: CASSFAQSYEQYF
clone_size: -
v_call: TRBV28
cdr3_length: 13
j_call: TRBJ2-7
d_call: -

cdr3_nt: TGTGCCAGCAGCCGCGCGGACACCTATGAAGCTTTCTTT
cdr3_aa: CASSRADTYEAFF
clone_size: -
v_call: TRBV5-4
cdr3_length: 13
j_call: TRBJ1-1
d_call: -

cdr3_nt: TGTGCCAGCCGCGCGGGGACAGGGAAGTTTACTGAAGCTTTCTTT
cdr3_aa: CASRAGTGKFTEAFF
clone_size: -
v_call: TRBV28
cdr3_length: 15
j_call: TRBJ1-1
d_call: TRBD1

cdr3_nt: TGTGCCAGCAGTGGCCCTAACGGGATTGGAAACACCATATATTTT
cdr3_aa: CASSGPNGIGNTIYF
clone_size: -
v_call: TRBV6-1
cdr3_length: 15
j_call: TRBJ1-3
d_call: -

cdr3_nt: TGTGCCATCAGCGGGCGCGGGGCCAATGGCACAGATACGCAGTATTTT
cdr3_aa: CAISGRGANGTDTQYF
clone_size: -
v_call: TRBV10-3
cdr3_length: 16
j_call: TRBJ2-3
d_call: -

cdr3_nt: TGTGCCAGCAGCAACCGGGACAACGAAAAACTGTTTTTT
cdr3_aa: CASSNRDNEKLFF
clone_size: -
v_call: TRBV21-1
cdr3_length: 13
j_call: TRBJ1-4
d_call: -

cdr3_nt: TGTGCCAGCAGCCCCAACCCAGACGGGAGTGGCTATGGCTACACCTTC
cdr3_aa: CASSPNPDGSGYGYTF
clone_size: -
v_call: TRBV4-2
cdr3_length: 16
j_call: TRBJ1-2
d_call: -

cdr3_nt: TGTGCCAGTAGTTCTGGACAGGGGGGCTATGGCTACACCTTC
cdr3_aa: CASSSGQGGYGYTF
clone_size: -
v_call: TRBV19
cdr3_length: 14
j_call: TRBJ1-2
d_call: TRBD1

cdr3_nt: TGTGCCAGCAGTCCTTCCCCGGGGGCGGACTCCTACGAGCAGTACTTC
cdr3_aa: CASSPSPGADSYEQYF
clone_size: few
v_call: TRBV9
cdr3_length: 16
j_call: TRBJ2-7
d_call: -

cdr3_nt: TGTGCCAGCAGCGTAGGGAACACAGCCTACGAGCAGTACTTC
cdr3_aa: CASSVGNTAYEQYF
clone_size: -
v_call: TRBV9
cdr3_length: 14
j_call: TRBJ2-7
d_call: -

cdr3_nt: TGTGCCTGGAGGCCGGGCCTCAAGAACTATGGCTACACCTTC
cdr3_aa: CAWRPGLKNYGYTF
clone_size: -
v_call: TRBV30
cdr3_length: 14
j_call: TRBJ1-2
d_call: -

cdr3_nt: TGTGCCAGTACTGCCCGGGCGGGCATCGGGGAGCTGTTTTTT
cdr3_aa: CASTARAGIGELFF
clone_size: -
v_call: TRBV19
cdr3_length: 14
j_call: TRBJ2-2
d_call: -

cdr3_nt: TGCGCCAGCAGCCCCCGGTACATCGGGGAGCTGTTTTTT
cdr3_aa: CASSPRYIGELFF
clone_size: -
v_call: TRBV5-1
cdr3_length: 13
j_call: TRBJ2-2
d_call: -

cdr3_nt: TGCGCCAGCAGCTTGGTTTGGGGATCTGGTTACGAGCAGTACTTC
cdr3_aa: CASSLVWGSGYEQYF
clone_size: -
v_call: TRBV5-1
cdr3_length: 15
j_call: TRBJ2-7
d_call: -

cdr3_nt: TGTGCCAGTAGTATTCGGCTACCCTTCAATCAGCCCCAGCATTTT
cdr3_aa: CASSIRLPFNQPQHF
clone_size: -
v_call: TRBV19
cdr3_length: 15
j_call: TRBJ1-5
d_call: -

cdr3_nt: TGTGCCAGCAGCACTCCGGGACTTAGCTCCTACGAGCAGTACTTC
cdr3_aa: CASSTPGLSSYEQYF
clone_size: -
v_call: TRBV5-6
cdr3_length: 15
j_call: TRBJ2-7
d_call: -

cdr3_nt: TGTGCCAGCAGTGGGGACAGGTCGAACCACGAGCAGTACTTC
cdr3_aa: CASSGDRSNHEQYF
clone_size: -
v_call: TRBV6-1
cdr3_length: 14
j_call: TRBJ2-7
d_call: TRBD1

cdr3_nt: TGTGCCAGTAGTATCCGTTTGAGAGGGAAAAGCTCCTACAATGAGCAGTTCTTC
cdr3_aa: CASSIRLRGKSSYNEQFF
clone_size: few
v_call: TRBV19
cdr3_length: 18
j_call: TRBJ2-1
d_call: -

cdr3_nt: TGCGCCAGCAGCTTGAGGGTGAACACTGAAGCTTTCTTT
cdr3_aa: CASSLRVNTEAFF
clone_size: many
v_call: TRBV5-1
cdr3_length: 13
j_call: TRBJ1-1
d_call: -

cdr3_nt: TGCGCCAGCAGCCAAGGGTTGGGTGACGAGCAGTACTTC
cdr3_aa: CASSQGLGDEQYF
clone_size: -
v_call: TRBV4-1
cdr3_length: 13
j_call: TRBJ2-7
d_call: -

cdr3_nt: TGTGCCAGCAGCTGGGGACTAGCGGGGGCCCAAGAGACCCAGTACTTC
cdr3_aa: CASSWGLAGAQETQYF
clone_size: -
v_call: TRBV5-6
cdr3_length: 16
j_call: TRBJ2-5
d_call: TRBD2

cdr3_nt: TGCGCCAGCAGCTTAACCCGGGACAGGGATCAAGAGACCCAGTACTTC
cdr3_aa: CASSLTRDRDQETQYF
clone_size: -
v_call: TRBV5-1
cdr3_length: 16
j_call: TRBJ2-5
d_call: TRBD1

cdr3_nt: TGTGCCAGCTACGGAGGGAGGGATGGCTACACCTTC
cdr3_aa: CASYGGRDGYTF
clone_size: few
v_call: TRBV28
cdr3_length: 12
j_call: TRBJ1-2
d_call: -

cdr3_nt: TGTGCCAGCTCACCACAGCGGGAGGGCGGCGAGCAGTACTTC
cdr3_aa: CASSPQREGGEQYF
clone_size: -
v_call: TRBV18
cdr3_length: 14
j_call: TRBJ2-7
d_call: TRBD2

cdr3_nt: TGTGCCAGCAGCTTAGCGCCAGGGGGCAACGAGCAGTACTTC
cdr3_aa: CASSLAPGGNEQYF
clone_size: -
v_call: TRBV7-2
cdr3_length: 14
j_call: TRBJ2-7
d_call: TRBD1

cdr3_nt: TGTGCCAGCAGCCAAGATTCGCGCGGGACAGGCGTTAATGAAAAACTGTTTTTT
cdr3_aa: CASSQDSRGTGVNEKLFF
clone_size: few
v_call: TRBV14
cdr3_length: 18
j_call: TRBJ1-4
d_call: TRBD1

cdr3_nt: TGTGCCAGCAGTGAACCCCCCGGGACAGGGTGGGGAAACACCATATATTTT
cdr3_aa: CASSEPPGTGWGNTIYF
clone_size: -
v_call: TRBV25-1
cdr3_length: 17
j_call: TRBJ1-3
d_call: TRBD1

cdr3_nt: TGCAGTGCACCTCTGGGGGATACGCAGTATTTT
cdr3_aa: CSAPLGDTQYF
clone_size: -
v_call: TRBV20-1
cdr3_length: 11
j_call: TRBJ2-3
d_call: -

cdr3_nt: TGTGCCAGCAGCAGGGTTTTGGAAGATACGCAGTATTTT
cdr3_aa: CASSRVLEDTQYF
clone_size: -
v_call: TRBV2
cdr3_length: 13
j_call: TRBJ2-3
d_call: -

cdr3_nt: TGTGCCAGCAGTACCAGCGACAGGGTAACCGTCAATGAGCAGTTCTTC
cdr3_aa: CASSTSDRVTVNEQFF
clone_size: -
v_call: TRBV27
cdr3_length: 16
j_call: TRBJ2-1
d_call: TRBD1

cdr3_nt: TGTGCCAGCAGCTTAGAGGGTACAGGGGGATTGTACTATGGCTACACCTTC
cdr3_aa: CASSLEGTGGLYYGYTF
clone_size: -
v_call: TRBV7-8
cdr3_length: 17
j_call: TRBJ1-2
d_call: TRBD1

cdr3_nt: TGTGCCGCCGGGCGGGAGGCCTACAATGAGCAGTTCTTC
cdr3_aa: CAAGREAYNEQFF
clone_size: -
v_call: TRBV7-9
cdr3_length: 13
j_call: TRBJ2-1
d_call: TRBD2

cdr3_nt: TGTGCCAGCTCACCGCAGCCGGCGGGAGGTAGTGAGCAGTTCTTC
cdr3_aa: CASSPQPAGGSEQFF
clone_size: -
v_call: TRBV18
cdr3_length: 15
j_call: TRBJ2-1
d_call: TRBD2

cdr3_nt: TGTGCCAGCAGCTTGGGGGCAGGGGAGGCTTACGAGCAGTACTTC
cdr3_aa: CASSLGAGEAYEQYF
clone_size: -
v_call: TRBV5-5
cdr3_length: 15
j_call: TRBJ2-7
d_call: -

cdr3_nt: TGCGCCAGCAACAACCCTATGGGCTTGAACACCGGGGAGCTGTTTTTT
cdr3_aa: CASNNPMGLNTGELFF
clone_size: few
v_call: TRBV5-1
cdr3_length: 16
j_call: TRBJ2-2
d_call: -

cdr3_nt: TGTGCCATCAGTGTTGCGGTTGCGGGGTCTAATGAAAAACTGTTTTTT
cdr3_aa: CAISVAVAGSNEKLFF
clone_size: -
v_call: TRBV10-3
cdr3_length: 16
j_call: TRBJ1-4
d_call: -

cdr3_nt: TGTGCCAGCAGCTTAGCGACCTTAGGGGGGAGGAACACCGGGGAGCTGTTTTTT
cdr3_aa: CASSLATLGGRNTGELFF
clone_size: -
v_call: TRBV7-8
cdr3_length: 18
j_call: TRBJ2-2
d_call: -

cdr3_nt: TGTGCCAGCAGCCGACAGGGGGCTGAGGAGACCCAGTACTTC
cdr3_aa: CASSRQGAEETQYF
clone_size: -
v_call: TRBV5-6
cdr3_length: 14
j_call: TRBJ2-5
d_call: TRBD1

cdr3_nt: TGTGCCAGCAGTTACGACGCGGGAGGGCCATACGAGCAGTACTTC
cdr3_aa: CASSYDAGGPYEQYF
clone_size: -
v_call: TRBV6-5
cdr3_length: 15
j_call: TRBJ2-7
d_call: TRBD2

cdr3_nt: TGCGCCAGCAGCCCCGGACTAGCGGGGAAGGGAGATACGCAGTATTTT
cdr3_aa: CASSPGLAGKGDTQYF
clone_size: -
v_call: TRBV5-1
cdr3_length: 16
j_call: TRBJ2-3
d_call: TRBD2